Sequencing of this T cell receptor beta chain was carried out in a study of CD8+CD57+ T cells in acquired aplastic anemia. This clonotype has a handful of counts. Its antigen is currently unknown. Study-level results: Both patients and controls carried the same twenty-nine CD8+ CDR3 sequences.

In germline, CDR1 is SGHTA, CDR2 FQGNSA. The CDR3 runs 14 residues. The template for TCR beta VDJ and CDR3 sequence profiling was genomic DNA. TCRdb recomputed calls from the reads with MiXCR, one row per CDR3 protein. Among roughly 160,000 distinct CDR3 sequences listed, over 70% were seen once. Flow cytometry had shown expanded CD8+CD57+ cells in the patients chosen for sequencing. Sequencing input: sorted CD4+, CD8+, or CD8+CD57+ T cells (not recorded which) from PBMCs. J is TRBJ2-3 and V is TRBV7-2, with D maybe TRBD1 (6 bases). This sequence originates from a human donor with aplastic anemia. The chain's CDR3 is CVCGGPSSTDTQYF. CDR3 sequence (DNA): TGTGTTTGTGGGGGCCCTTCTAGCACAGATACGCAGTATTTT.